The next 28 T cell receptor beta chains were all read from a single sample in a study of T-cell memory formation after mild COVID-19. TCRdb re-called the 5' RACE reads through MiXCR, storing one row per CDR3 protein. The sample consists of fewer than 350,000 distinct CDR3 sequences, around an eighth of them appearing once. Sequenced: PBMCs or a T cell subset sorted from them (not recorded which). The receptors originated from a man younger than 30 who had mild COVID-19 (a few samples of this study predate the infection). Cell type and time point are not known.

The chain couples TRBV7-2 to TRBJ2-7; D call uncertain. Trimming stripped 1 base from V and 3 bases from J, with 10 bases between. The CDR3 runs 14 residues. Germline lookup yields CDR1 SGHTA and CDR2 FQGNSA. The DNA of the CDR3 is TGTGCCAGCAGCTTAGGCAGATTAAGCTACGAGCAGTACTTC. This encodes CASSLGRLSYEQYF. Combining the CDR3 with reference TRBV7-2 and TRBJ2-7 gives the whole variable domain GAGVSQSPSNKVTEKGKDVELRCDPISGHTALYWYRQSLGQGLEFLIYFQGNSAPDKSGLPSDRFSAERTGGSVSTLTIQRTQQEDSAVYLCASSLGRLSYEQYFGPGTRLTVT.

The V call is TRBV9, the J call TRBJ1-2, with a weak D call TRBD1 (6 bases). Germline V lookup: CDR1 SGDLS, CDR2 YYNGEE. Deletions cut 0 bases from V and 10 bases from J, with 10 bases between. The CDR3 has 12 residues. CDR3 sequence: CASSVVGGDYTF. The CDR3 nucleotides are TGTGCCAGCAGCGTAGTAGGGGGTGACTACACCTTC.

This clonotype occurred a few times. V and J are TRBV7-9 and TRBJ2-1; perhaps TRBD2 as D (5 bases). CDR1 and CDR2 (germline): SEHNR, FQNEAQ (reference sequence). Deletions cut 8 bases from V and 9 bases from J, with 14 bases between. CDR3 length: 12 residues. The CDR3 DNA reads TGTGCCAGCCTTGGTCGGGAAGGTGAGCAGTTCTTC. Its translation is CASLGREGEQFF.

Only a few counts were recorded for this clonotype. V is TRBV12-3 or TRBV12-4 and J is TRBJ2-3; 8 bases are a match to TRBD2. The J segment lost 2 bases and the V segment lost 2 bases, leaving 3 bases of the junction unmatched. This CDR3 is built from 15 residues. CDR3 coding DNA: TGTGCCAGCAGTTTATTAGCGGGGTACACAGATACGCAGTATTTT. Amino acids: CASSLLAGYTDTQYF.

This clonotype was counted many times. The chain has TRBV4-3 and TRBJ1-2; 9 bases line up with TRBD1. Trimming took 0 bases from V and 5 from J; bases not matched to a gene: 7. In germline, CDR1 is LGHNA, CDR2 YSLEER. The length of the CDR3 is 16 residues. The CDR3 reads CASSQDPGQGIYGYTF. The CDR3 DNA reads TGCGCCAGCAGCCAAGACCCGGGACAGGGAATTTATGGCTACACCTTC.

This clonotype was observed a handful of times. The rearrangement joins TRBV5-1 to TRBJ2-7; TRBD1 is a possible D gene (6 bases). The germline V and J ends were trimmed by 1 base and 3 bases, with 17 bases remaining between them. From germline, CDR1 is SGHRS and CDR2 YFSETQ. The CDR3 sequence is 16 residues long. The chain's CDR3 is CASSLRQGPPHYEQYF. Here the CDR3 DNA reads TGCGCCAGCAGCTTGCGGCAGGGGCCTCCCCACTACGAGCAGTACTTC.

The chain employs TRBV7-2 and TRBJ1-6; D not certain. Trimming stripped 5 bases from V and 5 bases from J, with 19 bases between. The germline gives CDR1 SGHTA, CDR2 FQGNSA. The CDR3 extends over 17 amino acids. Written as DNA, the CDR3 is TGTGCCAGCAGCCCCGTGGGAGCTACGAACAATAATTCACCCCTCCACTTT. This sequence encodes CASSPVGATNNNSPLHF.

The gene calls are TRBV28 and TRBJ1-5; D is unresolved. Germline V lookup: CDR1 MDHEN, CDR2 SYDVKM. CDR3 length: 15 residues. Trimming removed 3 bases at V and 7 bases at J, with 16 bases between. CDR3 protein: CASSFSLPGSQPQHF. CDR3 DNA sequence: TGTGCCAGCAGTTTTTCTCTTCCGGGAAGCCAGCCCCAGCATTTT.

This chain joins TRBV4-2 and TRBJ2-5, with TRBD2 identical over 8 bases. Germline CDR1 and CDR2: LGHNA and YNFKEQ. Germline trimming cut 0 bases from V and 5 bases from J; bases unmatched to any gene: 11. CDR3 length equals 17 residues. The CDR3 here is CASSQDFTGGAGETQYF. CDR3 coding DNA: TGTGCCAGCAGCCAAGATTTCACCGGGGGGGCCGGGGAGACCCAGTACTTC.

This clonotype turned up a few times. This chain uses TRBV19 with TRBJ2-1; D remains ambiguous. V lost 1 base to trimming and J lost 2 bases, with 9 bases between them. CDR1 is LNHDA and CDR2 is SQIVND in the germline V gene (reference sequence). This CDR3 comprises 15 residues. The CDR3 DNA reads TGTGCCAGTAGTATAGCGGGCGACACCTACAATGAGCAGTTCTTC. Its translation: CASSIAGDTYNEQFF. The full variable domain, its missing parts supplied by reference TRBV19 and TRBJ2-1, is DGGITQSPKYLFRKEGQNVTLSCEQNLNHDAMYWYRQDPGQGLRLIYYSQIVNDFQKGDIAEGYSVSREKKESFPLTVTSAQKNPTAFYLCASSIAGDTYNEQFFGPGTRLTVL.

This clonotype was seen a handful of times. CDR3 DNA: TGTGCCAGCAGCGGAGAGCGGGGGTACAATGAGCAGTTCTTC. It codes for CASSGERGYNEQFF. This chain connects TRBV9 to TRBJ2-1, with 8 positions matching TRBD2. Germline V gives CDR1 SGDLS, CDR2 YYNGEE. Trimming removed 3 bases from V and 4 bases from J; junction bases left unmatched: 3. This CDR3 has 14 amino acids. The entire variable domain, with the rest obtained from reference TRBV9 and TRBJ2-1, is as follows: DSGVTQTPKHLITATGQRVTLRCSPRSGDLSVYWYQQSLDQGLQFLIQYYNGEERAKGNILERFSAQQFPDLHSELNLSSLELGDSALYFCASSGERGYNEQFFGPGTRLTVL.

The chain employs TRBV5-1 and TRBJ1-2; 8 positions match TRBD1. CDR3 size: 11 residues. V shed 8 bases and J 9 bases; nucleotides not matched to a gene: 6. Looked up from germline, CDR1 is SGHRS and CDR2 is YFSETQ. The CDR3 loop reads CASRQGLRYTF. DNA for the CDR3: TGCGCCAGTAGACAGGGGCTCCGCTACACCTTC.

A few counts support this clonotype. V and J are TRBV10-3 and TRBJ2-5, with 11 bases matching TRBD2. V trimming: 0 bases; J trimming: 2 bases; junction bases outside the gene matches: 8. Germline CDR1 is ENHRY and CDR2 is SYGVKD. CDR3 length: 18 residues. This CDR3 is CAISESSSGGPDQETQYF. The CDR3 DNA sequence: TGTGCCATCAGTGAGTCGTCTAGCGGGGGGCCAGATCAAGAGACCCAGTACTTC.

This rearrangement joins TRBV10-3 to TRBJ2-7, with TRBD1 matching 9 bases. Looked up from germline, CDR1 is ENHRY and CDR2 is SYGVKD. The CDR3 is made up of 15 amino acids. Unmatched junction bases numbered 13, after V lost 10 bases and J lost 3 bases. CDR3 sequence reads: CATPYRDREGYEQYF. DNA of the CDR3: TGTGCCACCCCGTACCGGGACAGGGAAGGCTACGAGCAGTACTTC.

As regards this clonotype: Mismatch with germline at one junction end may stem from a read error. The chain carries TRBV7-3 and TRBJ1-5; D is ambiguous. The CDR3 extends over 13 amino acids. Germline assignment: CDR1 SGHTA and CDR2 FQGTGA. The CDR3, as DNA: TGTGCCAGCAGCTTAGATAGCAATCAGACCCAGCATTTT. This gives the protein CASSLDSNQTQHF.

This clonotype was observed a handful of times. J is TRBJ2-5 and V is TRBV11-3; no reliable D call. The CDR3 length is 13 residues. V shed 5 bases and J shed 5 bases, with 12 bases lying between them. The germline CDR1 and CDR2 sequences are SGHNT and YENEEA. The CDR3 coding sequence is TGTGCCAGCAGCCCCCGGATGCGGGAGACCCAGTACTTC. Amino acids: CASSPRMRETQYF.

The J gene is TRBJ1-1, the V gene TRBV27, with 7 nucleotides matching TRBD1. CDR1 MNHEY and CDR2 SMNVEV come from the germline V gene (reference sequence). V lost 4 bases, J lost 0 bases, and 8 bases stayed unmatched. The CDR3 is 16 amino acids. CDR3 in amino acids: CASSSVARGMNTEAFF. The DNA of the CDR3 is TGTGCCAGCAGTTCAGTTGCCAGGGGGATGAACACTGAAGCTTTCTTT.

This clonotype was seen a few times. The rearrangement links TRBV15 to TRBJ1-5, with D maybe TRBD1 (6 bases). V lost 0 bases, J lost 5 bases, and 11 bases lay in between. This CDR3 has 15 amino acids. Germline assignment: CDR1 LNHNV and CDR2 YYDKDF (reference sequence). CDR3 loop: CATSREGGGDQPQHF. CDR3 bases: TGTGCCACCAGCAGAGAGGGGGGCGGGGATCAGCCCCAGCATTTT.

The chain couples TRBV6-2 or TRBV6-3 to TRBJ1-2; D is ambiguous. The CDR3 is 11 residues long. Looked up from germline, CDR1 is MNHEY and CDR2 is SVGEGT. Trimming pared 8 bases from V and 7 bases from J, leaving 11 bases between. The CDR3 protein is CASVGVSGYTF. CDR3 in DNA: TGTGCCAGCGTGGGAGTAAGTGGCTACACCTTC.

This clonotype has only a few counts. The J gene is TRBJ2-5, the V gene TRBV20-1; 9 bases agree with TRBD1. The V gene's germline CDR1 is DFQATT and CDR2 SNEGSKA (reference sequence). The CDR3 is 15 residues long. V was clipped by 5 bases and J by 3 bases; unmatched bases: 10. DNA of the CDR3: TGCAGTGCTTTGATAGGGCGGGACAGGGAAGAGACCCAGTACTTC. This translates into CSALIGRDREETQYF.

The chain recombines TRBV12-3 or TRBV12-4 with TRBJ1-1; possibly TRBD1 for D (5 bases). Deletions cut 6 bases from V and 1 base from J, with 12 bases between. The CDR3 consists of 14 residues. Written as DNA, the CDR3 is TGTGCCAGCAGCACACATCAGGGGAACACTGAAGCTTTCTTT. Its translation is CASSTHQGNTEAFF.

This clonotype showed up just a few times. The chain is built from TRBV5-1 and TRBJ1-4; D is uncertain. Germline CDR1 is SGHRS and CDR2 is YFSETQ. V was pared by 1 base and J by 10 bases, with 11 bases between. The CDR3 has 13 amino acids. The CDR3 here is CASSLIGDRKLFF. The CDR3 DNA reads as TGCGCCAGCAGCTTGATCGGAGACCGAAAACTGTTTTTT.

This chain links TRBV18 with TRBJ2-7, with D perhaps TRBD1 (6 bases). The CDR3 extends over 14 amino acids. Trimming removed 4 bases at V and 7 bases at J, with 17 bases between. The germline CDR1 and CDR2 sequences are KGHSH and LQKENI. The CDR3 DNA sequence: TGTGCCAGCTCACAGGGGGTCCGGACTTGGGAGCAGTACGTC. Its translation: CASSQGVRTWEQYV.

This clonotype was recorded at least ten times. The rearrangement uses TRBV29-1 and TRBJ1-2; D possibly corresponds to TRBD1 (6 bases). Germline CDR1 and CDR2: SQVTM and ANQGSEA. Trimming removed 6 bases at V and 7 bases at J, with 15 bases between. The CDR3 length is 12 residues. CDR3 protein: CSVPQGLGGYTF. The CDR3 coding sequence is TGCAGCGTGCCTCAGGGGCTCGGTGGCTACACCTTC.

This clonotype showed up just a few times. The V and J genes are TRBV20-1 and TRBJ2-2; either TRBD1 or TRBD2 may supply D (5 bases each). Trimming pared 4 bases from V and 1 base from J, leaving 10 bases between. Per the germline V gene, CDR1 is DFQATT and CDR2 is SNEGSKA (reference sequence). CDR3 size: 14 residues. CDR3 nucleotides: TGCAGTGCTATGGTTGGGGGGAACACCGGGGAGCTGTTTTTT. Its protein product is CSAMVGGNTGELFF.

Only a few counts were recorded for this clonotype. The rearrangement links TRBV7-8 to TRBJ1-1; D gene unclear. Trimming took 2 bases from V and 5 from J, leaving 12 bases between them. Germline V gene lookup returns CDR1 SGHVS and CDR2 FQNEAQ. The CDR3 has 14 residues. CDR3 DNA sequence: TGTGCCAGCAGCTTAACGGGGTCGAGGACTGAAGCTTTCTTT. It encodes CASSLTGSRTEAFF.

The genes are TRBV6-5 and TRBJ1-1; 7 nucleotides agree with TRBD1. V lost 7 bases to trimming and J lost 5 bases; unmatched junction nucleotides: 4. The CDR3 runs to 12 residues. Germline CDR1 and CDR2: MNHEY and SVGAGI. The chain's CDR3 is CASTATGTEAFF. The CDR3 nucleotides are TGTGCCAGCACCGCGACAGGGACTGAAGCTTTCTTT.

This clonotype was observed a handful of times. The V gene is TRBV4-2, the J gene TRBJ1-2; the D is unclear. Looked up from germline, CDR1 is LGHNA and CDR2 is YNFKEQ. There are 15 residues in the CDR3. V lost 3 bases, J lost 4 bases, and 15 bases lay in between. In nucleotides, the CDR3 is TGTGCCAGCAGCCACCCCGGGGAGGACCCCTATGGCTACACCTTC. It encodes CASSHPGEDPYGYTF.